The 21 T cell receptor beta chains listed next were all sequenced from one sample in a study of early T cells in non-severe SARS-CoV-2 infection. TCRdb independently ran MiXCR on the 5' RACE reads; one entry per CDR3 protein. Here the sample spans fewer than 45,000 distinct CDR3 sequences, 9.9% being singletons. The material sequenced was whole blood. The source is an adult who was a healthcare worker with PCR-confirmed SARS-CoV-2 infection or an uninfected control (not recorded which).

This clonotype came up many times. V usage is TRBV10-3 and J usage is TRBJ2-3; D gene unclear. V was pared by 2 bases and J by 6 bases, with 6 bases between. CDR3 length: 12 amino acids. The V gene's germline CDR1 is ENHRY and CDR2 SYGVKD. The DNA of the CDR3 is TGTGCCATCAGTGAGCAGTCTGATACGCAGTATTTT. Its protein product is CAISEQSDTQYF.

The V and J genes are TRBV10-3 and TRBJ1-1; 8 nucleotides line up with TRBD1. V lost 6 bases, J lost 4 bases, and 4 bases stayed unmatched. Germline CDR1 ENHRY, CDR2 SYGVKD. This CDR3 spans 13 amino acids. CDR3 sequence (DNA): TGTGCCATCAGCCCAGGGGGCGGCACTGAAGCTTTCTTT. This sequence encodes CAISPGGGTEAFF.

This clonotype is classed as medium-sized. The chain uses TRBV11-2 and TRBJ2-5; 8 bases line up with TRBD1. CDR1 and CDR2 (germline): SGHAT, FQNNGV. V gave up 5 bases and J gave up 3 bases; unmatched junction bases: 8. The CDR3 extends over 15 amino acids. The CDR3 protein is CASSGTTGEKETQYF. CDR3 in DNA: TGTGCCAGCAGCGGAACGACAGGGGAGAAAGAGACCCAGTACTTC.

The CDR3 loop reads CASSVGLGRDSNQPQHF. CDR3 coding DNA: TGTGCCAGCAGCGTAGGGCTCGGTAGGGATAGCAATCAGCCCCAGCATTTT. V usage is TRBV9 and J usage is TRBJ1-5; no clear D gene. This CDR3 spans 17 amino acids. CDR1 SGDLS and CDR2 YYNGEE come from the germline V gene. The V gene lost 0 bases and the J gene lost 0 bases, with 13 bases spanning the gap.

This clonotype was seen only a few times. J is TRBJ1-2 and V is TRBV3-1, with D tentatively TRBD1 (5 bases). Germline-derived CDR1 and CDR2 are LGHDT and YNNKEL (reference sequence). The V end was cut by 2 bases, the J end by 8 bases, with 12 bases between. The CDR3 is 13 amino acids. The CDR3 region has the DNA TGTGCCAGCAGCCAATCAGGGAGGAACGGCTACACCTTC. This gives the protein CASSQSGRNGYTF.

This clonotype was picked up a small number of times. The chain recombines TRBV7-6 with TRBJ1-2, with D possibly matching TRBD1 (5 bases). Between the trimmed V and J ends, which lost 0 bases and 3 bases, there was a span of 5 bases. The germline V gene encodes CDR1 SGHVS and CDR2 FNYEAQ. The CDR3 is 13 amino acids. The CDR3, as DNA: TGTGCCAGCAGCTTAGCACAGGACTATGGCTACACCTTC. This encodes CASSLAQDYGYTF.

This clonotype showed up just a few times. The chain is built from TRBV5-4 and TRBJ2-2; D is perhaps TRBD1 (5 bases). V was shortened by 0 bases and J by 8 bases, with 14 bases between the two germline ends. Germline loops: CDR1 SGHNT, CDR2 YYREEE (reference sequence). The CDR3 consists of 15 residues. This CDR3 reads CASSLVGRARGELFF. The CDR3, as DNA: TGTGCCAGCAGCTTGGTTGGCAGGGCCCGTGGGGAGCTGTTTTTT.

This clonotype was detected ten times or more. The chain uses TRBV13 and TRBJ2-3; possible D gene TRBD2, 6 bases. The V and J ends lost 2 bases and 0 bases respectively, with 24 bases between them. Germline V lookup: CDR1 PRHDT, CDR2 FYEKMQ (reference sequence). The CDR3 contains 20 residues. The CDR3 coding sequence is TGTGCCAGCAGCTTATTAGCGCGGAGGGACGGCAGGTCTAGCACAGATACGCAGTATTTT. Translated: CASSLLARRDGRSSTDTQYF.

The rearrangement joins TRBV20-1 to TRBJ2-5; D might be TRBD1 (6 bases). Germline-derived CDR1 and CDR2 are DFQATT and SNEGSKA (reference sequence). This CDR3 contains 15 residues. Trimming shortened V by 2 bases and J by 1 base, and 14 bases separated the two germline ends. The CDR3 here is CSARWDIIGQETQYF. The CDR3 DNA sequence: TGCAGTGCTAGATGGGACATCATAGGCCAAGAGACCCAGTACTTC.

The chain uses TRBV6-2 or TRBV6-3 and TRBJ1-2; the match to TRBD1 covers 8 bases. The CDR3 runs to 15 residues. From germline, CDR1 is MNHEY and CDR2 SVGEGT. After removal of 2 bases from V and 4 bases from J, the junction contained 6 bases not matched to a gene. The CDR3 region is CASSYPGGRSYGYTF. The CDR3, as DNA: TGTGCCAGCAGTTACCCAGGGGGCAGGAGCTATGGCTACACCTTC.

This clonotype appeared a few times. This sequence joins TRBV29-1 and TRBJ2-1, with 9 bases lining up with TRBD1. The CDR3 consists of 13 residues. Per germline, CDR1 SQVTM and CDR2 ANQGSEA. The DNA of the CDR3 is TGCACCTCAGGAGGACAGGGGCCTAATGAGCAGTTCTTC. The encoded protein is CTSGGQGPNEQFF.

In its sample, this clonotype was seen a few times. The rearrangement links TRBV3-1 to TRBJ2-1; 12 bases agree with TRBD2. The CDR3 totals 16 residues. Germline assignment: CDR1 LGHDT and CDR2 YNNKEL (reference sequence). Trimming cost V 1 base and J 5 bases; bases outside gene matches: 3. CDR3 in DNA: TGTGCCAGCAGCCAAGGAAGGACTAGCGGGAACAATGAGCAGTTCTTC. Amino acids: CASSQGRTSGNNEQFF.

The table lists this clonotype with a few counts. The chain employs TRBV6-5 and TRBJ1-1; 7 nucleotides match TRBD1. This CDR3 contains 14 residues. CDR1 MNHEY and CDR2 SVGAGI come from the germline V gene. The V and J ends lost 2 bases and 5 bases, in that order; junction bases with no gene match: 5. DNA of the CDR3: TGTGCCAGCAGTTACCGTGAGGGGGCTACTGAAGCTTTCTTT. This sequence encodes CASSYREGATEAFF.

This clonotype was observed many times. V and J are TRBV6-1 and TRBJ1-2, with D hard to call. The CDR3 covers 14 residues. Looked up from germline, CDR1 is MNHNS and CDR2 is SASEGT. Trimming took off 8 bases at V and 7 bases at J, with 20 bases between the two ends. The CDR3 region is CASLVERGVGGYTF. In nucleotides, the CDR3 is TGTGCCAGCCTGGTCGAAAGAGGCGTTGGTGGCTACACCTTC.

A few counts support this clonotype. This chain joins TRBV3-1 and TRBJ1-5; the D gene is possibly TRBD1 (6 bases). V lost 4 bases and J lost 7, with 14 bases in between. The CDR3 runs to 14 residues. Germline values: CDR1 LGHDT, CDR2 YNNKEL (reference sequence). CDR3 loop: CASSLRTGQQPQHF. CDR3 bases: TGTGCCAGCAGCCTACGGACTGGACAGCAGCCCCAGCATTTT.

This clonotype was seen repeatedly, ten times or more. The rearrangement links TRBV11-2 to TRBJ1-1; D is ambiguous. CDR1 and CDR2 from the germline V gene are SGHAT and FQNNGV. Trimming took off 6 bases at V and 11 bases at J, with 13 bases between the two ends. CDR3 length: 11 amino acids. CDR3 loop: CASRLGNEAFF. The DNA of the CDR3 is TGTGCCAGCAGACTGGGGAATGAGGCTTTCTTT.

Only one count was recorded for this clonotype. This may be a read error: a much more frequent sequence differs by one nucleotide. V is TRBV29-1 and J is TRBJ1-1; a possible D gene is TRBD1 (6 bases). CDR3 length equals 14 residues. Per the germline V gene, CDR1 is SQVTM and CDR2 is ANQGSEA. The CDR3: CRVERGGMPTEAFF. In DNA form, the CDR3 reads TGCCGCGTCGAGAGGGGGGGGATGCCCACTGAAGCTTTCTTT.

This clonotype was seen only a few times. V is TRBV4-3 and J is TRBJ2-3; 9 bases are a match to TRBD2. The CDR3 is 16 amino acids. Germline V gene data show CDR1 as LGHNA and CDR2 as YSLEER. V dropped 0 bases and J dropped 2; count of bases not matched to a gene: 3. The CDR3 nucleotides are TGCGCCAGCAGCCAAGAGGCTAGCGGGGACACAGATACGCAGTATTTT. Encoded protein: CASSQEASGDTDTQYF.

This clonotype was seen many times. The chain has TRBV7-2 and TRBJ1-1; D ambiguous. The V gene's germline CDR1 is SGHTA and CDR2 FQGNSA. Trimming left V 2 bases short and J 2 bases short, with 9 bases between. The CDR3 runs to 14 residues. The CDR3 DNA follows: TGTGCCAGCAGCTTAACAATGACCAACACTGAAGCTTTCTTT. Residues: CASSLTMTNTEAFF. Full variable domain (rest looked up from reference TRBV7-2 and TRBJ1-1): GAGVSQSPSNKVTEKGKDVELRCDPISGHTALYWYRQSLGQGLEFLIYFQGNSAPDKSGLPSDRFSAERTGGSVSTLTIQRTQQEDSAVYLCASSLTMTNTEAFFGQGTRLTVV.

V is TRBV11-2 and J is TRBJ2-7; 8 nucleotides agree with TRBD2. With V trimmed by 1 base and J by 6 bases, 5 bases remained unmatched. This CDR3 has 14 amino acids. Per germline, CDR1 SGHAT and CDR2 FQNNGV. As DNA, the CDR3 is TGTGCCAGCAGCTTAGCGGGGGGGCCAAGCGAGCAGTACTTC. Its translation is CASSLAGGPSEQYF.

The table lists this clonotype with many counts. This sequence joins TRBV2 and TRBJ2-3; D unresolved. The V and J ends lost 8 bases and 0 bases respectively, with 12 bases between them. Germline V gene sequence: CDR1 SNHLY, CDR2 FYNNEI. The CDR3 is 14 amino acids. The CDR3 DNA sequence: TGTGCCAGCCCTTACTACGACAGCACAGATACGCAGTATTTT. It yields the protein CASPYYDSTDTQYF.